Shown below are 30 T cell receptor beta chains from a single sample sequenced in a study of beta chain features in type 1 diabetes. Overall study findings and caveats: Among all four CD4+ subsets, Type 1 diabetes patients had TCRB CDR3s that were moderately but significantly shorter.

These receptors are not linked to any known antigen. As every portion of the isolated RNA was reverse transcribed, the sequencing read expressed TCRB transcripts. Method: immunoSEQ multiplex PCR; TCRdb's copy keeps in-frame clones and lacks some. The table lists some 640,000 clones, 11% to 15% of them singletons. The specimen was naive CD4+ T cells from blood. The receptors come from a man aged 18-30 years with type 1 diabetes.

J is TRBJ2-5 and V is TRBV5-1; D may be TRBD1 or TRBD2 (6 bases each). Trimming left V 3 bases short and J 3 bases short, with 15 bases between. The CDR3 loop spans 15 amino acids. The germline V gene has CDR1 SGHRS and CDR2 YFSETQ. The CDR3 sequence: CASSSQTGGEETQYF. CDR3 coding DNA: TGCGCCAGCAGCTCACAGACAGGAGGGGAAGAGACCCAGTACTTC. Full variable domain (outside the CDR3, taken from reference TRBV5-1 and TRBJ2-5): KAGVTQTPRYLIKTRGQQVTLSCSPISGHRSVSWYQQTPGQGLQFLFEYFSETQRNKGNFPGRFSGRQFSNSRSEMNVSTLELGDSALYLCASSSQTGGEETQYFGPGTRLLVL.

This clone was seen more than once but under ten times. The gene calls are TRBV5-4 and TRBJ2-7, with 10 bases that match TRBD2. The germline V gene encodes CDR1 SGHNT and CDR2 YYREEE (reference sequence). The CDR3 has 15 residues. With 4 bases clipped from V and 0 bases from J, the junction kept 4 bases outside the gene matches. Here the CDR3 reads CASSGSGGASYEQYF. The CDR3 DNA sequence: TGTGCCAGCAGCGGCAGCGGGGGGGCCTCCTACGAGCAGTACTTC.

This clone was counted a single time. V gene TRBV11-1 combines with J gene TRBJ2-5, with D maybe TRBD2 (5 bases). V lost 2 bases to trimming and J lost 5 bases, with 9 bases between them. This CDR3 has 13 amino acids. Germline lookup yields CDR1 SGHAT and CDR2 FQDESV (reference sequence). The CDR3 DNA sequence: TGTGCCAGCAGCTTATCTAGCTGGGAGACCCAGTACTTC. Amino acids: CASSLSSWETQYF.

This clone showed up just a few times. The rearrangement joins TRBV14 to TRBJ1-2; no definite D call. This CDR3 comprises 13 residues. The germline V gene has CDR1 SGHDN and CDR2 FVKESK. Between the trimmed V and J ends, which lost 1 base and 5 bases, there was a span of 8 bases. CDR3 DNA: TGTGCCAGCAGCCAAGGAATATTATATGGCTACACCTTC. Protein: CASSQGILYGYTF.

A few counts support this clone. V gene TRBV15 combines with J gene TRBJ2-3; D remains ambiguous. This CDR3 spans 14 amino acids. The ends were cut back, 1 base at V and 2 bases at J, with 7 bases in the middle. Germline V gene lookup returns CDR1 LNHNV and CDR2 YYDKDF (reference sequence). The CDR3 DNA sequence: TGTGCCACCAGCAGAGGAGTGTACACAGATACGCAGTATTTT. This gives the protein CATSRGVYTDTQYF.

The chain carries TRBV9 and TRBJ2-5; TRBD1 matches at 8 bases. Germline V lookup: CDR1 SGDLS, CDR2 YYNGEE. V lost 4 bases to trimming and J lost 4 bases; unmatched junction nucleotides: 9. This CDR3 spans 15 amino acids. The CDR3, as DNA: TGTGCCAGCAGCTCCCCCGGGACAGGTCGAGAGACCCAGTACTTC. Residues: CASSSPGTGRETQYF.

This clone was counted between two and nine times. This chain joins TRBV30 and TRBJ2-3, with D uncertain. Germline V gives CDR1 GTSNPN, CDR2 SVGIG (reference sequence). The CDR3 has 13 residues. Trimming took 2 bases from V and 2 from J, leaving 8 bases between them. CDR3 region: CAWSSHTTDTQYF. CDR3 sequence (DNA): TGTGCCTGGAGTTCACACACCACAGATACGCAGTATTTT.

The chain combines TRBV5-6 with TRBJ1-1; D remains ambiguous. The CDR3 extends over 13 amino acids. The germline V gene encodes CDR1 SGHDT and CDR2 YYEEEE. Trimming removed 0 bases at V and 6 bases at J, with 9 bases between. CDR3 in amino acids: CASSLVSGSEAFF. The CDR3 DNA is TGTGCCAGCAGCTTGGTGAGCGGCTCTGAAGCTTTCTTT.

V is TRBV30 and J is TRBJ2-7; D not certain. This CDR3 is built from 13 residues. In germline, CDR1 is GTSNPN, CDR2 SVGIG (reference sequence). V dropped 7 bases and J dropped 4 bases, with 17 bases sitting between them. In DNA, the CDR3 is TGTGCCTCCTTGTGGCAAAGTGCGTACGAGCAGTACTTC. Its translation: CASLWQSAYEQYF.

This clone came up a few times. CDR3 loop: CAWGRGQETQYF. The CDR3 nucleotides read TGTGCCTGGGGTCGGGGGCAAGAGACCCAGTACTTC. V usage is TRBV30 and J usage is TRBJ2-5, with TRBD2 as a possible D gene (6 bases). Looked up from germline, CDR1 is GTSNPN and CDR2 is SVGIG (reference sequence). The V end lost 5 bases, the J end lost 2 bases, and 9 bases lay between the germline ends. This CDR3 region has 12 residues.

The chain has TRBV5-6 and TRBJ2-7; D possibly corresponds to TRBD1 (6 bases). Germline V gives CDR1 SGHDT, CDR2 YYEEEE. V lost 3 bases to trimming and J lost 3 bases, with 19 bases between them. CDR3 size: 16 residues. The DNA of the CDR3 is TGTGCCAGCAGCTCCCGGGACATCGACCTTAGCTACGAGCAGTACTTC. Protein: CASSSRDIDLSYEQYF.

V gene TRBV18 combines with J gene TRBJ2-5; no reliable D call. In germline, CDR1 is KGHSH, CDR2 LQKENI. Trimming cost V 3 bases and J 5 bases, with 10 bases left between them. The CDR3 is 13 residues long. The CDR3 is CASSPLVQETQYF. CDR3 bases: TGTGCCAGCTCACCGCTCGTACAGGAGACCCAGTACTTC.

The chain employs TRBV15 and TRBJ2-6, with D hard to call. This CDR3 has 17 residues. Per germline, CDR1 LNHNV and CDR2 YYDKDF (reference sequence). V lost 4 bases, J lost 0 bases, and 13 bases lay in between. The CDR3 DNA reads as TGTGCCACCAGCACCGGGTTTCCTACCTCTGGGGCCAACGTCCTGACTTTC. It is translated as CATSTGFPTSGANVLTF.

With regard to this clone: Within the sample, other DNA sequences also encode this same CDR3. The chain employs TRBV6-5 and TRBJ1-1; TRBD1 matches 7 bases. The ends lost 5 bases at V and 3 bases at J; junction bases unmatched: 3. Germline values: CDR1 MNHEY, CDR2 SVGAGI. The CDR3 spans 13 residues. CDR3: CASSGQAYTEAFF. The CDR3 DNA is TGTGCCAGCAGTGGACAGGCATACACTGAAGCTTTCTTT.

The chain links TRBV18 to TRBJ1-1, with D perhaps TRBD1 (6 bases). V was pared by 1 base and J by 2 bases, with 20 bases between. The germline gives CDR1 KGHSH, CDR2 LQKENI. The CDR3 totals 18 residues. CDR3 region: CASSPRGPGGAPNTEAFF. The CDR3, as DNA: TGTGCCAGCTCACCACGGGGTCCCGGGGGGGCGCCAAACACTGAAGCTTTCTTT.

The sample holds a few counts of this clone. This chain uses TRBV2 with TRBJ2-7; TRBD2 matches 8 bases. The V gene end was trimmed by 5 bases and the J gene end by 4 bases; junction bases not matched to a gene: 10. CDR3 length: 15 amino acids. Germline V gives CDR1 SNHLY, CDR2 FYNNEI. The CDR3 loop is CASSLQGSGMYEQYF. Written as DNA, the CDR3 is TGTGCCAGCAGTCTCCAGGGTAGCGGGATGTACGAGCAGTACTTC.

This clone was seen a handful of times. This chain links TRBV30 with TRBJ1-3; no clear D gene. The CDR3 is made up of 14 amino acids. The germline V and J ends were trimmed by 0 bases and 3 bases, with 9 bases remaining between them. The germline V gene encodes CDR1 GTSNPN and CDR2 SVGIG (reference sequence). The CDR3 reads CAWSVQRIGNTIYF. In nucleotides, the CDR3 is TGTGCCTGGAGTGTACAAAGGATTGGAAACACCATATATTTT.

This clone turned up a few times. This chain links TRBV27 with TRBJ1-1, with TRBD1 matching over 7 bases. V shed 5 bases and J 8 bases; nucleotides not matched to a gene: 11. Germline V gene lookup returns CDR1 MNHEY and CDR2 SMNVEV (reference sequence). The CDR3 runs 14 residues. The CDR3 reads CASSTSTGVAEAFF. The CDR3 DNA follows: TGTGCCAGCAGTACTTCTACAGGGGTAGCCGAAGCTTTCTTT.

This rearrangement joins TRBV9 to TRBJ2-2; TRBD1 might be the D (6 bases). Trimming pared 7 bases from V and 0 bases from J, leaving 13 bases between. The CDR3 covers 15 residues. Per germline, CDR1 SGDLS and CDR2 YYNGEE. In DNA, the CDR3 is TGTGCCAGCTCAAAGGGGGTATCGAACACCGGGGAGCTGTTTTTT. This gives the protein CASSKGVSNTGELFF. The whole variable domain, filled in from reference TRBV9 and TRBJ2-2, reads DSGVTQTPKHLITATGQRVTLRCSPRSGDLSVYWYQQSLDQGLQFLIQYYNGEERAKGNILERFSAQQFPDLHSELNLSSLELGDSALYFCASSKGVSNTGELFFGEGSRLTVL.

This clone was detected only a few times. The chain joins TRBV7-2 to TRBJ2-6; D might be TRBD2 (6 bases). CDR1 and CDR2 (germline): SGHTA, FQGNSA. Trimming shortened V by 1 base and J by 2 bases, and 12 bases separated the two germline ends. The CDR3 is 17 amino acids. CDR3: CASSLVGRRPGANVLTF. DNA of the CDR3: TGTGCCAGCAGCTTAGTAGGGAGGAGGCCTGGGGCCAACGTCCTGACTTTC.

This clone was seen a few times. The V and J genes are TRBV27 and TRBJ2-5; unclear D gene. The germline V and J ends were trimmed by 6 bases and 1 base, with 9 bases remaining between them. This CDR3 is built from 13 residues. Germline lookup yields CDR1 MNHEY and CDR2 SMNVEV (reference sequence). The CDR3 DNA sequence: TGTGCCAGCAGCCCTTGGGCCCAAGAGACCCAGTACTTC. Protein product: CASSPWAQETQYF.

This clone occurred a few times. J is TRBJ1-1 and V is TRBV30, with TRBD1 as a possible D gene (5 bases). CDR1 and CDR2 from the germline V gene are GTSNPN and SVGIG (reference sequence). The V end was cut by 4 bases, the J end by 1 base, with 10 bases between. The CDR3 length is 13 residues. Written as DNA, the CDR3 is TGTGCCTGGAATAGGGGCAGGAACACTGAAGCTTTCTTT. Translation gives CAWNRGRNTEAFF.

This clone was observed a handful of times. The chain combines TRBV2 with TRBJ1-3, with TRBD1 as a possible D gene (5 bases). This CDR3 has 18 amino acids. Trimming removed 1 base at V and 4 bases at J, with 20 bases between. Germline assignment: CDR1 SNHLY and CDR2 FYNNEI. Here the CDR3 reads CASSEEEETDSYGNTIYF. The CDR3 coding sequence is TGTGCCAGCAGTGAAGAAGAGGAGACAGACTCCTACGGAAACACCATATATTTT.

This clone was detected a few times. The CDR3 coding sequence is TGTGCCAGCAGGGAGGGGGCAACTAATGAAAAACTGTTTTTT. It codes for CASREGATNEKLFF. V usage is TRBV7-9 and J usage is TRBJ1-4; D is perhaps TRBD1 (6 bases). CDR1 and CDR2 from the germline V gene are SEHNR and FQNEAQ (reference sequence). V was pared by 6 bases and J by 0 bases, with 8 bases between. This CDR3 comprises 14 residues.

The gene calls are TRBV2 and TRBJ1-2, with D uncertain. Per germline, CDR1 SNHLY and CDR2 FYNNEI. CDR3 length equals 13 residues. Trimming took off 5 bases at V and 5 bases at J, with 12 bases between the two ends. The CDR3: CASSSGSLYGYTF. Written as DNA, the CDR3 is TGTGCCAGCAGTTCCGGGAGCTTATATGGCTACACCTTC.

The chain joins TRBV7-2 to TRBJ2-3; D perhaps matches TRBD2 (5 bases). This CDR3 contains 13 residues. V lost 3 bases and J 6 bases, leaving 10 bases between the germline ends. The germline CDR1 and CDR2 sequences are SGHTA and FQGNSA. The CDR3, as DNA: TGTGCCAGCAGCTTTGCTGAGCGGGATACGCAGTATTTT. Its translation is CASSFAERDTQYF.

In this sample, this clone turned up a few times. The rearrangement links TRBV14 to TRBJ2-3; tentative D call: TRBD2 (6 bases). The CDR3 runs 13 residues. CDR1 is SGHDN, CDR2 FVKESK, per germline. V was trimmed by 0 bases and J by 8 bases, leaving 9 bases between them. Here the CDR3 DNA reads TGTGCCAGCAGCCAAGAGGAGGGCGGTACGCAGTATTTT. Its translation is CASSQEEGGTQYF.

This clone was recorded a few times. The V gene is TRBV2, the J gene TRBJ1-5, with D unresolved. This CDR3 is 11 amino acids long. V shed 8 bases and J shed 7 bases, with 9 bases lying between them. CDR1 SNHLY and CDR2 FYNNEI come from the germline V gene. CDR3 sequence: CASGAGQPQHF. In DNA, the CDR3 is TGTGCCAGCGGAGCCGGGCAGCCCCAGCATTTT.

The CDR3 DNA sequence: TGTGCCGGAGAGACAGGGGACACCGGGGAGCTGTTTTTT. Residues: CAGETGDTGELFF. The V and J genes are TRBV7-2 and TRBJ2-2; 8 nucleotides agree with TRBD1. V lost 11 bases and J lost 3; bases outside the gene matches: 5. CDR3 length: 13 amino acids. The germline CDR1 and CDR2 sequences are SGHTA and FQGNSA.

This chain connects TRBV6-5 to TRBJ2-6; D call uncertain. Germline CDR1 MNHEY, CDR2 SVGAGI. This CDR3 contains 15 residues. Trimming took 6 bases from V and 0 from J, leaving 9 bases between them. CDR3: CASSITSSGANVLTF. The CDR3 coding sequence is TGTGCCAGCAGCATAACAAGCTCTGGGGCCAACGTCCTGACTTTC.